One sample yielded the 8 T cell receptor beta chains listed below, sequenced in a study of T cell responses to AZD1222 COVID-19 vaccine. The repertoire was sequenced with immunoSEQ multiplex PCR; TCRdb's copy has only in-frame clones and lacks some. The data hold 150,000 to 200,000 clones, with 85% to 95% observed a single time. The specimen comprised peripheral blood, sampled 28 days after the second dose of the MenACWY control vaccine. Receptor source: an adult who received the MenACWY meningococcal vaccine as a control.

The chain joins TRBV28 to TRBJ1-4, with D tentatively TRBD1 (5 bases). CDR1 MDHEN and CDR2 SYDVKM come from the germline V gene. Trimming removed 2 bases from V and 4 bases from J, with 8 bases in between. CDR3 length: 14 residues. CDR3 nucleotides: TGTGCCAGCAGTTTAGGGACGGGTAATGAAAAACTGTTTTTT. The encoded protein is CASSLGTGNEKLFF.

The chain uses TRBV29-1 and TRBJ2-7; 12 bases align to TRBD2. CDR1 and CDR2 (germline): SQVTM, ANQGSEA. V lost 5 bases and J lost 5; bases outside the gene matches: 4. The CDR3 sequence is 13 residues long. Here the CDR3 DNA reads TGCAGCGTTCCGACTAGCGGGAGTAACGAGCAGTACTTC. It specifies CSVPTSGSNEQYF.

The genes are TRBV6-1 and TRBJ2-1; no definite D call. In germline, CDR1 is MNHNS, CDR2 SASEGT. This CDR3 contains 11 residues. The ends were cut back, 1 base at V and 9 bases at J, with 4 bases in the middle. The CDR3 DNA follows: TGTGCCAGCAGTGAAGGGGGTGAGCAGTTCTTC. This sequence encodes CASSEGGEQFF.

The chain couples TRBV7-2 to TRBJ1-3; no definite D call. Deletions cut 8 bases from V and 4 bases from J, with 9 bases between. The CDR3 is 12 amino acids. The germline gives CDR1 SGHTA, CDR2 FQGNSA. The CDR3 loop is CASLSRGNTIYF. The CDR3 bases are TGTGCCAGCCTATCCCGAGGAAACACCATATATTTT.

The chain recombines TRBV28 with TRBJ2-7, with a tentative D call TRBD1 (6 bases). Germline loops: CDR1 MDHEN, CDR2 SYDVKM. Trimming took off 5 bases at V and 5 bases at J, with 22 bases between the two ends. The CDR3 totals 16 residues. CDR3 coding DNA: TGTGCCAGCAGTACACAACTCGGGACAACGCTAAACGAGCAGTACTTC. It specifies CASSTQLGTTLNEQYF.

The CDR3 DNA follows: TGTGCCAGCACTTCCGGGACAGGGGGACCTCGGTCCTACAATGAGCAGTTCTTC. Its translation: CASTSGTGGPRSYNEQFF. V gene TRBV28 combines with J gene TRBJ2-1, with 11 bases lining up with TRBD1. Germline V gives CDR1 MDHEN, CDR2 SYDVKM. The CDR3 is made up of 18 amino acids. With V trimmed by 7 bases and J by 1 base, 12 bases remained unmatched. The full variable domain, rest sourced from reference TRBV28 and TRBJ2-1, is DVKVTQSSRYLVKRTGEKVFLECVQDMDHENMFWYRQDPGLGLRLIYFSYDVKMKEKGDIPEGYSVSREKKERFSLILESASTNQTSMYLCASTSGTGGPRSYNEQFFGPGTRLTVL.

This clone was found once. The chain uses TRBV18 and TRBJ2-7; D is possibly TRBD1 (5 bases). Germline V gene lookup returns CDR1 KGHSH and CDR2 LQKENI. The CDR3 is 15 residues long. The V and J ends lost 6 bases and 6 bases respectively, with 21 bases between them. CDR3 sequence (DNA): TGTGCCAGCTCTAGACGACTCAGGGTGGAAAGCGAGCAGTACTTC. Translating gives CASSRRLRVESEQYF.

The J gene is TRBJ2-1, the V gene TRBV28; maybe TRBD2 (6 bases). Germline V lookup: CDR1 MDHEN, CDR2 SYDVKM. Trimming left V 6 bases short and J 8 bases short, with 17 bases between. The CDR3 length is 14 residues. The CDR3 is CASSPAGPAYEQFF. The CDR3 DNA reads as TGTGCCAGCAGCCCGGCGGGACCAGCATATGAGCAGTTCTTC.